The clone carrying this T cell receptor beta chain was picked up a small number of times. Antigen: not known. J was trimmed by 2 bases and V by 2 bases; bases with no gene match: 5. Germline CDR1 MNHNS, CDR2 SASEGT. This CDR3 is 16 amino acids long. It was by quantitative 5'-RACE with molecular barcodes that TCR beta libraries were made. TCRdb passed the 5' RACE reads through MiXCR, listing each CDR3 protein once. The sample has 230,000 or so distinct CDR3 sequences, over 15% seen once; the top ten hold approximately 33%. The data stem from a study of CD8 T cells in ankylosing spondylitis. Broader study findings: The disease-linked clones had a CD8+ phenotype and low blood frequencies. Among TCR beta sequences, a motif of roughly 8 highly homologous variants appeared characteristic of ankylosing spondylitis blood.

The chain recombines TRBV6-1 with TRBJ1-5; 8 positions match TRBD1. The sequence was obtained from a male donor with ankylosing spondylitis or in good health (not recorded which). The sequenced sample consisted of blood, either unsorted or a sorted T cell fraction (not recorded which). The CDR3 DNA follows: TGTGCCAGCAGTGAACCGACAGGGGAGGGCAATCAGCCCCAGCATTTT. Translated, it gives CASSEPTGEGNQPQHF.